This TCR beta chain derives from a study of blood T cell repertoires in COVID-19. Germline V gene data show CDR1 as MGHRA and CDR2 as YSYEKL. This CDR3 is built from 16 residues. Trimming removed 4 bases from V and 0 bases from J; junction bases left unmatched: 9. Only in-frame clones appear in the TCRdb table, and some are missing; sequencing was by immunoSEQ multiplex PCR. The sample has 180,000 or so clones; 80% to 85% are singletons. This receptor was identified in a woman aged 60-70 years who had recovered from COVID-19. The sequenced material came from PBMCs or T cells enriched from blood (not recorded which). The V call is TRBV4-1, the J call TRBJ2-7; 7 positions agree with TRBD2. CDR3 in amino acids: CASSRLGLVPSYEQYF. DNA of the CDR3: TGCGCCAGCAGCCGCCTTGGACTAGTTCCCTCCTACGAGCAGTACTTC.